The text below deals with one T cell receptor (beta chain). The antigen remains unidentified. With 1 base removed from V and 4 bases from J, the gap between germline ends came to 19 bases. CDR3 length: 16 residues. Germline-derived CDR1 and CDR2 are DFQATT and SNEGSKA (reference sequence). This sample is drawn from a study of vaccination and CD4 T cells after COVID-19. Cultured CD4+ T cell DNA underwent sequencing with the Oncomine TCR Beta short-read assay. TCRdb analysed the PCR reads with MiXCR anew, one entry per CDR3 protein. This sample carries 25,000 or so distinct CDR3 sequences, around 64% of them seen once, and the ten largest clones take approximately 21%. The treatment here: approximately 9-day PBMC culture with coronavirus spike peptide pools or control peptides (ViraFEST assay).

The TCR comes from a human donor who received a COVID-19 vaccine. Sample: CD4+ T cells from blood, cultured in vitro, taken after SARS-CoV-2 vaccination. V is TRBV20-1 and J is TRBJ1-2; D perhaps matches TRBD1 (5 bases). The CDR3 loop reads CSARGGRGREVYGYTF. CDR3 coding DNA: TGCAGTGCTAGAGGTGGTAGAGGCAGGGAAGTCTATGGCTACACCTTC.